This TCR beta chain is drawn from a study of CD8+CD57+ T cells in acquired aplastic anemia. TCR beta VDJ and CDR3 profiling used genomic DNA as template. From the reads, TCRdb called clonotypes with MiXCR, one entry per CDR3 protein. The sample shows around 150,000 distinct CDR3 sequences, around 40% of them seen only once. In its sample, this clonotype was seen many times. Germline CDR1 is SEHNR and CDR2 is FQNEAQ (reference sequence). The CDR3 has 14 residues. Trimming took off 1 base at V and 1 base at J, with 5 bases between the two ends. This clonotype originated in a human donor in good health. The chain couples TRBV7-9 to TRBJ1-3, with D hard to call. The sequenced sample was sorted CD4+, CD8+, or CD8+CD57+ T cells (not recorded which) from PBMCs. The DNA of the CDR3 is TGTGCCAGCAGCTTAGGAGATTCTGGAAACACCATATATTTT. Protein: CASSLGDSGNTIYF. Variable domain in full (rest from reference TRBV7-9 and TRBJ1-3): DTGVSQNPRHKITKRGQNVTFRCDPISEHNRLYWYRQTLGQGPEFLTYFQNEAQLEKSRLLSDRFSAERPKGSFSTLEIQRTEQGDSAMYLCASSLGDSGNTIYFGEGSWLTVV.